The next 8 T cell receptor beta chains were all read from a single sample in a study of T cells in Graves' hyperthyroidism and ophthalmopathy. The CDR3 regions of TCR beta were amplified from RNA transcripts. HTBI primers were used for first-round RT-PCR of the TCR CDR3. One entry per CDR3 protein, called by TCRdb with MiXCR from the multiplex PCR reads. The table includes hundreds of thousands of distinct CDR3 sequences, 16% detected once. The sequenced sample consisted of blood. The receptors come from a young woman with Graves' hyperthyroidism.

Comment on this clonotype: One junction end does not reproduce the germline sequence, and a read error may be involved. This sequence joins TRBV4-1 and TRBJ2-7; D not certain. The germline V gene has CDR1 MGHRA and CDR2 YSYEKL. This CDR3 has 16 residues. The CDR3 sequence: CASSQEHYFPSGELYF. The CDR3 nucleotides read TGCGCCAGCAGCCAAGAACATTACTTTCCCTCCGGTGAGCTGTACTTC.

This clonotype was counted many times. The chain carries TRBV6-1 and TRBJ2-3; 7 bases fit TRBD2. The germline V gene has CDR1 MNHNS and CDR2 SASEGT. Trimming removed 2 bases from V and 4 bases from J; junction bases left unmatched: 3. This CDR3 is built from 14 residues. The CDR3 region is CASSESSGADTQYF. CDR3 coding DNA: TGTGCCAGCAGTGAATCTAGCGGCGCAGATACGCAGTATTTT.

This clonotype was found many times. V is TRBV5-1 and J is TRBJ2-7; D not resolved. V lost 0 bases and J lost 4, with 11 bases in between. CDR1 SGHRS and CDR2 YFSETQ come from the germline V gene. The CDR3 runs 14 residues. CDR3 residues: CASSLVQRGYEQYF. The CDR3 bases are TGCGCCAGCAGCTTGGTTCAGCGAGGATACGAGCAGTACTTC.

J is TRBJ1-2 and V is TRBV5-8; D ambiguous. In germline, CDR1 is SGHTS, CDR2 YDEGEE. The CDR3 spans 13 residues. Trimming pared 2 bases from V and 8 bases from J, leaving 13 bases between. CDR3 bases: TGTGCCAGCAGCTTAATAGCGTACCGGGGCTACACCTTC. This encodes CASSLIAYRGYTF.

The table lists this clonotype with a few counts. The chain is built from TRBV11-3 and TRBJ2-5; 8 nucleotides align to TRBD2. This CDR3 has 16 residues. After removal of 1 base from V and 4 bases from J, the junction contained 8 bases not matched to a gene. Germline V gene sequence: CDR1 SGHNT, CDR2 YENEEA. CDR3 in amino acids: CASSLAPLRGGETQYF. As DNA, the CDR3 is TGTGCCAGCAGCTTAGCACCTCTCCGGGGGGGAGAGACCCAGTACTTC.

The chain has TRBV10-2 and TRBJ2-3; D is undetermined. Trimming took 0 bases from V and 2 from J, leaving 12 bases between them. The CDR3 contains 16 residues. Germline V gives CDR1 WSHSY, CDR2 SAAADI. CDR3 loop: CASSESPEPTTDTQYF. In DNA, the CDR3 is TGCGCCAGCAGTGAGTCGCCGGAGCCAACCACAGATACGCAGTATTTT.

This clonotype was counted at least ten times. The chain uses TRBV11-1 and TRBJ2-7; no clear D. In germline, CDR1 is SGHAT, CDR2 FQDESV (reference sequence). Trimming took 0 bases from V and 2 from J, leaving 8 bases between them. The CDR3 spans 14 residues. The CDR3 sequence: CASSLASGAYEQYF. The CDR3 bases are TGTGCCAGCAGCTTAGCATCCGGAGCCTACGAGCAGTACTTC. Drawing the rest from reference TRBV11-1 and TRBJ2-7, the complete variable domain is EAEVAQSPRYKITEKSQAVAFWCDPISGHATLYWYRQILGQGPELLVQFQDESVVDDSQLPKDRFSAERLKGVDSTLKIQPAELGDSAMYLCASSLASGAYEQYFGPGTRLTVT.

This clonotype was observed a handful of times. This chain joins TRBV19 and TRBJ2-1; 11 nucleotides match TRBD2. The germline V gene has CDR1 LNHDA and CDR2 SQIVND (reference sequence). The CDR3 sequence is 15 residues long. With V trimmed by 9 bases and J by 4 bases, 8 bases remained unmatched. The CDR3 is CASAIAGGYYNEQFF. The CDR3, as DNA: TGTGCCAGCGCGATAGCGGGAGGGTATTACAATGAGCAGTTCTTC.